The T cell receptor beta chain under discussion was sequenced for a study of CD8 T cells in ankylosing spondylitis. The authors made TCR beta libraries by quantitative 5'-RACE with molecular barcodes. TCRdb reprocessed the 5' RACE reads with MiXCR, giving one entry per CDR3 protein. The repertoire holds a few hundred thousand distinct CDR3 sequences, with 20% to 25% as singletons. Notes on this clonotype: The antigen is undetermined.

The ends were cut back, 7 bases at V and 0 bases at J, with 12 bases in the middle. The length of the CDR3 is 14 residues. Findings of the study overall: It was reported that disease-linked clones were significantly enriched in matched ankylosing spondylitis synovial fluid. Previously reported in reactive arthritis synovial fluid and blood were some of the motif variants. For ankylosing spondylitis blood, a TCR beta motif of seven to nine highly homologous variants appeared characteristic.

V and J are TRBV12-3 or TRBV12-4 and TRBJ1-1; D is ambiguous. The source is a male donor with ankylosing spondylitis or in good health (not recorded which). Sequencing used blood, either unsorted or a sorted T cell fraction (not recorded which). The CDR3 sequence is CASTLFALNTEAFF. Here the CDR3 DNA reads TGTGCCAGCACCCTTTTCGCCTTGAACACTGAAGCTTTCTTT.